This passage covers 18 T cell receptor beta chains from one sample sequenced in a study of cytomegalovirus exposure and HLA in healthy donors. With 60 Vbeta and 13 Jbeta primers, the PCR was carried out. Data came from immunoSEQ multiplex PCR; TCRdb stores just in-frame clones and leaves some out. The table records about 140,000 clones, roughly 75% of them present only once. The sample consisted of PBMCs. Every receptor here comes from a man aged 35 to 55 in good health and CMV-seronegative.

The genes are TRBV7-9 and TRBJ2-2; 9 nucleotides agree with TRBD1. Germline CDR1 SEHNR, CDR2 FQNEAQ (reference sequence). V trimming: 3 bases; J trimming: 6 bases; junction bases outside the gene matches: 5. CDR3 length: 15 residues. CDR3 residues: CASSFWDRVAGELFF. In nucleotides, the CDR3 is TGTGCCAGCAGCTTCTGGGACAGGGTTGCCGGGGAGCTGTTTTTT. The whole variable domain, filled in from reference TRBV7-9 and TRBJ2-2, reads DTGVSQNPRHKITKRGQNVTFRCDPISEHNRLYWYRQTLGQGPEFLTYFQNEAQLEKSRLLSDRFSAERPKGSFSTLEIQRTEQGDSAMYLCASSFWDRVAGELFFGEGSRLTVL.

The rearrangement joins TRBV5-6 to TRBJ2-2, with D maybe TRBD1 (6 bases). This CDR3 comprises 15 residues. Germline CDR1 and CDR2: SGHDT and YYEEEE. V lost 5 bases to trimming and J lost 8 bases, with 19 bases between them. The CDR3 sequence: CASSSGTHVLGELFF. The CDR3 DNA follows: TGTGCCAGCAGTTCCGGGACACACGTTCTTGGGGAGCTGTTTTTT.

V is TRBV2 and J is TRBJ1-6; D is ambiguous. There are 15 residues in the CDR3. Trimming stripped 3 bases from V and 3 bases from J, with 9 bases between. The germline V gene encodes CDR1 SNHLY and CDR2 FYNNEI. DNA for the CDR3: TGTGCCAGCAGTGAGCCGAGAGGCTATAATTCACCCCTCCACTTT. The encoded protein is CASSEPRGYNSPLHF.

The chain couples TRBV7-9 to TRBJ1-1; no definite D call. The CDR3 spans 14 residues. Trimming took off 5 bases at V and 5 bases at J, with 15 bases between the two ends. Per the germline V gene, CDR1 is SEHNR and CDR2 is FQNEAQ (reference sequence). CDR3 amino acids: CASSESEVGTEAFF. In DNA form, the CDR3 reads TGTGCCAGCAGCGAATCCGAGGTTGGGACTGAAGCTTTCTTT.

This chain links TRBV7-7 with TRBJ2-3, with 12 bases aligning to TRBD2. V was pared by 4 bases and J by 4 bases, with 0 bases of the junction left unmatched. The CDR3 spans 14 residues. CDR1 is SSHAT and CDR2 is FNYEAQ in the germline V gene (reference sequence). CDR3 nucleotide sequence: TGTGCCAGCAGCTCTAGCGGGGGGGCAGATACGCAGTATTTT. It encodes CASSSSGGADTQYF. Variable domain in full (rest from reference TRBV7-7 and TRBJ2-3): GAGVSQSPRYKVTKRGQDVTLRCDPISSHATLYWYQQALGQGPEFLTYFNYEAQPDKSGLPSDRFSAERPEGSISTLTIQRTEQRDSAMYRCASSSSGGADTQYFGPGTRLTVL.

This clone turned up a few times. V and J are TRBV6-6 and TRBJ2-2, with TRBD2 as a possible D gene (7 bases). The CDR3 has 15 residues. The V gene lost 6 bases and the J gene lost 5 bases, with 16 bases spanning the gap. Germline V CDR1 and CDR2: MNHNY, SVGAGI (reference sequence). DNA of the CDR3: TGTGCCAGCAGAGGGGGGGTTCTAAGAACCGGGGAGCTGTTTTTT. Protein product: CASRGGVLRTGELFF.

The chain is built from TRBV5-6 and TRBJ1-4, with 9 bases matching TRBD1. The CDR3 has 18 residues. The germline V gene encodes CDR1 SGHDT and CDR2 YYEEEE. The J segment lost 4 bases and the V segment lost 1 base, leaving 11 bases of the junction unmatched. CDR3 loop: CASSLMVDRGAFNEKLFF. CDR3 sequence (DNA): TGTGCCAGCAGCTTGATGGTCGACAGGGGGGCCTTTAATGAAAAACTGTTTTTT.

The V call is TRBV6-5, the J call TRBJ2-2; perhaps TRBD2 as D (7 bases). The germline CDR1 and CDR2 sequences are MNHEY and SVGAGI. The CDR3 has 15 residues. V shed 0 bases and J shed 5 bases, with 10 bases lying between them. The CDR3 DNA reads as TGTGCCAGCAGTTACTCGGGGAGGGGGACCGGGGAGCTGTTTTTT. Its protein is CASSYSGRGTGELFF.

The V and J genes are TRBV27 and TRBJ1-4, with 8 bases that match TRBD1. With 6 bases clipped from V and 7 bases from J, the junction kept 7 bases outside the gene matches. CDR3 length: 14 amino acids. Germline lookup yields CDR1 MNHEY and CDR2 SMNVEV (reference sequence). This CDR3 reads CASSRTGRGEKLFF. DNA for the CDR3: TGTGCCAGCAGCCGGACAGGGAGGGGTGAAAAACTGTTTTTT.

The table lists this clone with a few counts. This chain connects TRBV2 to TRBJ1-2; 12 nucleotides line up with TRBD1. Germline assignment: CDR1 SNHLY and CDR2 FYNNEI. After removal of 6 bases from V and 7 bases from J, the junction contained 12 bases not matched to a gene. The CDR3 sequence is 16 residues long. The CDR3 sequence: CASRDRDRGRGGGYTF. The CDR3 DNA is TGTGCCAGCAGAGACCGGGACAGGGGGCGCGGGGGTGGCTACACCTTC.

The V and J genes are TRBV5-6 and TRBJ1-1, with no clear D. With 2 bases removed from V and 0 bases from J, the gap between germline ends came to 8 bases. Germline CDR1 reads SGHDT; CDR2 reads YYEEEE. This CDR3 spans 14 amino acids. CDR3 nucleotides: TGTGCCAGCAGCTTTGGCCAGATGAACACTGAAGCTTTCTTT. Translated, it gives CASSFGQMNTEAFF.

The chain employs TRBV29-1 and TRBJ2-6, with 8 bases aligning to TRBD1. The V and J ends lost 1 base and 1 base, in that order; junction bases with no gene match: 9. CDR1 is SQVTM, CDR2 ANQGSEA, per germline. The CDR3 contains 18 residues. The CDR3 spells CSVEGQGSTKSGANVLTF. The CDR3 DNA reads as TGCAGCGTTGAAGGACAGGGGTCCACCAAATCTGGGGCCAACGTCCTGACTTTC.

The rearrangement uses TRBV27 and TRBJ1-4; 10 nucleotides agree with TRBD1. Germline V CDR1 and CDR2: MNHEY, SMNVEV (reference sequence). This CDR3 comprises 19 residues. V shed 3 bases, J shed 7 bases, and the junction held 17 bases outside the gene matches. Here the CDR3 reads CASSFPLWDRGRLSEKLFF. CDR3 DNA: TGTGCCAGCAGTTTCCCTTTGTGGGACAGGGGCCGCCTATCTGAAAAACTGTTTTTT.

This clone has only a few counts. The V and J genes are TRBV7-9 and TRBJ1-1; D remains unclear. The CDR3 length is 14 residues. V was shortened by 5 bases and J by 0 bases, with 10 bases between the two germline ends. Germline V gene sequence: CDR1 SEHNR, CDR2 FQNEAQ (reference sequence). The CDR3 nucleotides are TGTGCCAGCAGCCTTGGACTCATGAACACTGAAGCTTTCTTT. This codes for CASSLGLMNTEAFF.

CDR3 in amino acids: CASNTGGNIQYF. The CDR3 DNA follows: TGTGCCAGCAATACAGGGGGGAACATTCAGTACTTC. The chain has TRBV25-1 and TRBJ2-4, with TRBD1 matching 8 bases. V shed 7 bases, J shed 7 bases, and the junction held 3 bases outside the gene matches. Per germline, CDR1 MGHDK and CDR2 SYGVNS. The CDR3 runs 12 residues.

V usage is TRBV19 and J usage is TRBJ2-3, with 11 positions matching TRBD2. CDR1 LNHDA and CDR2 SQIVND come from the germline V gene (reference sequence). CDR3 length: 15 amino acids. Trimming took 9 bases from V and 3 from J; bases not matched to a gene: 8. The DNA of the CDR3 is TGTGCCAGAGCCGTTAGCGGGGGGGAAACAGATACGCAGTATTTT. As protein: CARAVSGGETDTQYF.

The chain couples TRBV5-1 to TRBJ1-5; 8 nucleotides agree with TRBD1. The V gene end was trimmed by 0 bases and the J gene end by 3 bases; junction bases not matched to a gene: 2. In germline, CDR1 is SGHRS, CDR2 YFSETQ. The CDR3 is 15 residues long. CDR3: CASSLVTGVNQPQHF. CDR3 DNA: TGCGCCAGCAGCTTGGTGACAGGGGTCAATCAGCCCCAGCATTTT.

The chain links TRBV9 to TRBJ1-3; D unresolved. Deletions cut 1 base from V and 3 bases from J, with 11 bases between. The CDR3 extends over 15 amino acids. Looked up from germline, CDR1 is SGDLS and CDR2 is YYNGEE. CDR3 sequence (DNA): TGTGCCAGCAGCGTACAAGGGAGGCTTGGAAACACCATATATTTT. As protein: CASSVQGRLGNTIYF.